A selection of T cell receptor beta chains follows, all from one sample in a study of STAT3 mutations in large granular lymphocyte leukemia. Some clones are missing from TCRdb's copy, which holds only in-frame ones; the method was immunoSEQ multiplex PCR. The sample carries roughly 1,100 clones, 34% recorded once. Sequenced sample: PBMCs. These receptors came from a human donor with T large granular lymphocyte leukemia. Some clones in this sample may be carry-over from other donors' samples. The CDR3 runs from the conserved cysteine through the conserved F or W. The D gene is left open where the match is weak. A row's size may be missing; if present it is once, few, many or a size class.

CASSLGWRGSSYEQYF TGTGCCAGCAGCTTGGGTTGGCGGGGGAGCTCCTACGAGCAGTACTTC TRBJ2-7 NA TRBD2 TRBV5-4 16
CASSETENTEAFF TGTGCCAGCAGTGAGACAGAGAACACTGAAGCTTTCTTT TRBJ1-1 NA NA TRBV25-1 13
CASSPGQLSGNTIYF TGCGCCAGCAGCCCGGGACAACTCTCTGGAAACACCATATATTTT TRBJ1-3 NA NA TRBV5-1 15
CASKKIDRQSGELFF TGTGCCAGCAAAAAGATCGATCGACAGTCCGGGGAGCTGTTTTTT TRBJ2-2 few NA TRBV6-5 15
CASSPGQTKYYGYTF TGTGCCAGCAGCCCCGGACAGACAAAGTACTATGGCTACACCTTC TRBJ1-2 NA NA TRBV5-8 15
CASSPQTGTYEQYF TGTGCCAGCAGCCCTCAGACAGGAACCTACGAGCAGTACTTC TRBJ2-7 once NA TRBV5-8 14
CASSSGPSSTNEKLFF TGTGCCAGCAGCTCCGGACCGAGCTCAACTAATGAAAAACTGTTTTTT TRBJ1-4 NA NA TRBV5-5 16
CSVEGGNTDTQYF TGCAGCGTTGAGGGGGGGAACACAGATACGCAGTATTTT TRBJ2-3 few TRBD2 TRBV29-1 13
CSVEKDSYGYTF TGCAGCGTTGAAAAGGACAGTTATGGCTACACCTTC TRBJ1-2 NA NA TRBV29-1 12
CASSAGGSREQYF TGTGCCAGCAGTGCGGGGGGGTCGCGGGAGCAGTACTTC TRBJ2-7 few TRBD2 TRBV25-1 13
CASSHRGAYYGYTF TGTGCCAGCAGCCACAGGGGGGCATACTATGGCTACACCTTC TRBJ1-2 few TRBD1 TRBV7-9 14
CASQTGRGRYEQYF TGTGCCAGCCAAACGGGGAGGGGGCGGTACGAGCAGTACTTC TRBJ2-7 few NA TRBV7-8 14
CASGSRDEQYF TGTGCCAGCGGGAGCAGGGACGAGCAGTACTTC TRBJ2-7 few NA TRBV2 11
CASSPQVETQYF TGTGCCAGCAGTCCCCAGGTGGAGACCCAGTACTTC TRBJ2-5 few NA TRBV28 12
CASSRSGNTEAFF TGTGCCAGCAGCCGATCGGGGAACACTGAAGCTTTCTTT TRBJ1-1 NA NA TRBV7-2 13
CASSPQRGGVATEAFF TGTGCCAGCTCACCACAGAGGGGCGGCGTGGCCACTGAAGCTTTCTTT TRBJ1-1 NA NA TRBV18 16
CASSLEPTSGYTF TGCGCCAGCAGCTTGGAGCCCACTTCTGGCTACACCTTC TRBJ1-2 NA NA TRBV5-1 13
CASSFQSGRAHNEQFF TGTGCCAGCAGCTTCCAGAGCGGGAGGGCTCACAATGAGCAGTTCTTC TRBJ2-1 NA TRBD2 TRBV5-8 16
CASSFRENQPQHF TGTGCCAGCAGCTTCCGGGAAAATCAGCCCCAGCATTTT TRBJ1-5 few NA TRBV7-2 13
CASSLVVSYEQYF TGCGCCAGCAGCTTGGTAGTATCCTACGAGCAGTACTTC TRBJ2-7 few NA TRBV5-1 13
CASSSLGGRRSTDTQYF TGTGCCAGCAGCTCGCTTGGGGGGAGGAGGAGCACAGATACGCAGTATTTT TRBJ2-3 NA NA TRBV7-9 17
CASSLASGDEQYF TGCGCCAGCAGCTTGGCTAGCGGGGACGAGCAGTACTTC TRBJ2-7 few TRBD2 TRBV5-1 13
CASKRENEQFF TGCGCCAGCAAACGGGAGAATGAGCAGTTCTTC TRBJ2-1 NA NA TRBV5-1 11
CASSLAGGNGGYTF TGTGCCAGCAGCTTAGCGGGCGGGAACGGTGGCTACACCTTC TRBJ1-2 few NA TRBV7-8 14
CASSSGTDPYEQYF TGTGCCAGTAGTTCCGGGACAGACCCCTACGAGCAGTACTTC TRBJ2-7 few TRBD1 TRBV19 14
CASSPNRVTQPQHF TGTGCCAGCAGCCCTAACAGGGTTACTCAGCCCCAGCATTTT TRBJ1-5 large NA TRBV14 14
CACETSVSYEQYF TGTGCCTGCGAGACTAGCGTTTCCTACGAGCAGTACTTC TRBJ2-7 NA TRBD2 TRBV30 13
CASSDDRFPLF TGTGCCAGCAGTGACGACAGGTTTCCCCTCTTC TRBJ1-2 NA NA TRBV6-1 11
CASRFPLTEAFF TGTGCCAGCAGGTTTCCTCTAACTGAAGCTTTCTTT TRBJ1-1 NA NA TRBV7-2 12
CASSPGTGSSYEQYF TGTGCCAGCTCACCGGGGACAGGTAGCTCCTACGAGCAGTACTTC TRBJ2-7 NA TRBD1 TRBV18 15
CASKREYGYTF TGTGCCAGCAAAAGGGAATATGGCTACACCTTC TRBJ1-2 few NA TRBV2 11
CASSLRQGFNYGYTF TGTGCCAGCAGCTTACGACAGGGGTTTAACTATGGCTACACCTTC TRBJ1-2 few TRBD1 TRBV7-9 15
CATSTALGEFF TGTGCCACCAGCACAGCATTGGGGGAGTTCTTC TRBJ2-1 NA NA TRBV15 11
CASSQDWTSYEQYF TGCGCCAGCAGCCAAGATTGGACTTCCTACGAGCAGTACTTC TRBJ2-7 NA NA TRBV4-3 14
CASSGTSGSNEQFF TGCGCCAGCAGTGGGACTAGCGGGAGCAATGAGCAGTTCTTC TRBJ2-1 few TRBD2 TRBV10-2 14
CASSLEYGRGTGNTIYF TGTGCCAGCAGCTTAGAATATGGCAGGGGCACTGGAAACACCATATATTTT TRBJ1-3 NA NA TRBV7-9 17
CASSLAGRGYTDTQYF TGCGCCAGCAGCTTGGCGGGTAGGGGGTACACAGATACGCAGTATTTT TRBJ2-3 NA NA TRBV5-1 16
CSVEDARETASYEQYF TGCAGCGTTGAAGATGCGAGGGAGACAGCTTCTTACGAGCAGTACTTC TRBJ2-7 once NA TRBV29-1 16
CASSDRPYEQYF TGTGCCAGTAGCGATCGGCCCTACGAGCAGTACTTC TRBJ2-7 NA NA TRBV19 12
CATSSDSEEQYF TGTGCCACCAGCTCGGACAGTGAAGAGCAGTACTTC TRBJ2-7 NA NA TRBV15 12
CASSLRGLTSYEQYF TGTGCCAGCAGTTTAAGGGGACTGACCTCCTACGAGCAGTACTTC TRBJ2-7 few NA TRBV28 15
CASSSGLGGYTF TGTGCCAGCAGTTCCGGACTGGGGGGCTACACCTTC TRBJ1-2 NA NA TRBV27 12
CASSYGRENEKLFF TGTGCCAGCAGTTACGGACGGGAGAATGAAAAACTGTTTTTT TRBJ1-4 NA NA TRBV27 14
CASSLTSPETQYF TGTGCCAGCAGCCTAACTAGTCCAGAGACCCAGTACTTC TRBJ2-5 NA NA TRBV6-6 13
CASSTGGTSGTVATQYF TGTGCCAGCAGCACTGGCGGGACTAGCGGGACCGTGGCGACCCAGTACTTC TRBJ2-5 few TRBD2 TRBV5-4 17
CASSTGLAGEETQYF TGCGCCAGCAGCACCGGACTAGCGGGGGAAGAGACCCAGTACTTC TRBJ2-5 few TRBD2 TRBV5-1 15
CASSQGSTGDGETQYF TGCGCCAGCAGCCAAGGATCCACAGGGGACGGCGAGACCCAGTACTTC TRBJ2-5 NA TRBD1 TRBV5-1 16
CASSQVWTGGYEQYF TGCGCCAGCAGCCAAGTCTGGACAGGGGGTTACGAGCAGTACTTC TRBJ2-7 few TRBD1 TRBV4-1 15
CASREGLRGGEQYF TGTGCCAGCAGGGAGGGGCTCAGGGGCGGAGAGCAGTACTTC TRBJ2-7 NA NA TRBV6-6 14
CASSPGATEQFF TGTGCCAGCAGTCCAGGGGCGACTGAGCAGTTCTTC TRBJ2-1 NA NA TRBV7-9 12
CASSYSGGQGETQYF TGTGCCAGCAGTTACTCGGGGGGGCAGGGAGAGACCCAGTACTTC TRBJ2-5 NA NA TRBV6-6 15
CASSVLGDTIYF TGTGCCAGCAGCGTACTTGGAGACACCATATATTTT TRBJ1-3 large NA TRBV9 12
CASSVGRVNNSPLHF TGTGCCAGCAGCGTCGGCAGGGTGAATAATTCACCCCTCCACTTT TRBJ1-6 few NA TRBV5-4 15
CASMGPMRNTEAFF TGTGCCAGCATGGGGCCTATGAGGAACACTGAAGCTTTCTTT TRBJ1-1 NA NA TRBV7-9 14
CSVDGDTQYF TGCAGCGTTGACGGAGATACGCAGTATTTT TRBJ2-3 few NA TRBV29-1 10
CASSPRQGTNEAFF TGTGCCAGCAGCCCGAGACAGGGGACTAATGAAGCTTTCTTT TRBJ1-1 few TRBD1 TRBV5-4 14
CASSLRGDSYEQYF TGTGCCAGCAGCTTAAGGGGAGACTCCTACGAGCAGTACTTC TRBJ2-7 NA NA TRBV11-3 14
CASSLPQAEQYF TGTGCCAGCAGCTTACCACAGGCCGAGCAGTACTTC TRBJ2-7 few NA TRBV7-6 12
CASSPSTGGNSNQPQHF TGTGCCAGCTCACCTTCCACGGGCGGCAATAGCAATCAGCCCCAGCATTTT TRBJ1-5 few NA TRBV18 17